This TCR beta chain was found in a study of Graves' ophthalmopathy and Graves' hyperthyroidism. This CDR3 is 13 amino acids long. Trimming took 1 base from V and 8 from J, leaving 11 bases between them. From germline, CDR1 is MGHRA and CDR2 YSYEKL. The sequenced template was RNA, covering the TCR beta CDR3 region. The workflow started with a first-round RT-PCR run with HTBI primers and then moved on to a second-round multiplex PCR. TCRdb re-analysed the multiplex PCR reads in MiXCR, keeping a single row per CDR3 protein. The data contain 230,000 or so distinct CDR3 sequences, around 45% of them singletons. This clonotype was seen more than once but under ten times. Its antigen is currently unknown. PBMCs were isolated from an approximately 10 ml sample of fresh peripheral blood. Broader study findings: The model achieved 55% to 71% sensitivity and over 72% specificity for ophthalmopathy progression. A 13-signature model separated ophthalmopathy from stable hyperthyroidism, about 91% sensitivity, about 81% specificity.

The chain recombines TRBV4-1 with TRBJ1-2; D call uncertain. Sequenced material: peripheral blood. This TCR was sampled from an adult man with Graves' ophthalmopathy. The CDR3 nucleotides read TGCGCCAGCAGCCAAGGTCAGGTTCTCGGCTACACCTTC. Translating it yields CASSQGQVLGYTF.